Given below is one T cell receptor beta chain in context. Its antigen is unknown. This entry comes from a study of T cells in Graves' hyperthyroidism and ophthalmopathy. Overall study context: Blood was drawn when the patient was first diagnosed and still untreated. Points from the study as a whole: Blood held most thyroid clonotypes expanded above 0.001 frequency. Stable hyperthyroidism was separated from ophthalmopathy by a model based on 13 V-J features.

RNA transcripts served as the template for amplifying TCR beta CDR3 regions. The HTBI set primed first-round TCR CDR3 RT-PCR. TCRdb re-derived calls from the multiplex PCR reads in MiXCR, one entry per CDR3 protein. The sample contains about 290,000 distinct CDR3 sequences, roughly 13% of which appear only once. CDR1 is DFQATT, CDR2 SNEGSKA, per germline (reference sequence). The CDR3 loop spans 15 amino acids. V dropped 2 bases and J dropped 1; count of bases not matched to a gene: 8. The sequenced material came from blood. This clonotype originated in a woman aged 40-49 years with Graves' hyperthyroidism. The chain links TRBV20-1 to TRBJ2-7; 7 nucleotides agree with TRBD2. The CDR3 loop reads CSARSGKGSSYEQYF. The CDR3 nucleotides read TGCAGTGCTAGAAGCGGGAAAGGAAGTTCCTACGAGCAGTACTTC.